Listed here are 24 T cell receptor beta chains from one sample, sequenced in a study of blood T cell repertoires in COVID-19. Libraries were prepared by immunoSEQ multiplex PCR; TCRdb keeps only in-frame clonotypes and omits some of them. Of about 42,000 clones in the sample, about 90% were seen once. The sequencing sample was made of peripheral blood. The receptors originated from a man in his fifties or sixties with active COVID-19.

CDR3 DNA sequence: TGTGCCAGCAGCCCAGGGTACGAGCAGTACTTC. Its translation is CASSPGYEQYF. The chain carries TRBV7-6 and TRBJ2-7; weak D call: TRBD1 (5 bases). The V end was cut by 5 bases, the J end by 4 bases, with 6 bases between. The CDR3 covers 11 residues. The germline V gene has CDR1 SGHVS and CDR2 FNYEAQ.

This clone turned up a few times. The chain joins TRBV7-3 to TRBJ2-3; D remains unclear. Germline loops: CDR1 SGHTA, CDR2 FQGTGA. This CDR3 contains 12 residues. The germline V and J ends were trimmed by 6 bases and 6 bases, with 10 bases remaining between them. The DNA for the CDR3 is TGTGCCAGCAGATCGAGGTGGGATACGCAGTATTTT. Encoded protein: CASRSRWDTQYF.

V gene TRBV3-1 (or the pseudogene TRBV3-2) combines with J gene TRBJ2-3, with TRBD2 matching 13 bases. The CDR3 is made up of 18 amino acids. V trimming: 0 bases; J trimming: 3 bases; junction bases outside the gene matches: 6. Germline lookup yields CDR1 LGHDT and CDR2 YNNKEL (reference sequence). This chain's CDR3 is CASSQEIGLAGVTDTQYF. In nucleotides, the CDR3 is TGTGCCAGCAGCCAAGAAATCGGACTAGCGGGAGTTACAGATACGCAGTATTTT.

In DNA form, the CDR3 reads TGTGCCAGCAGTGAGAGGTCCCTAGCGGGAGGGCGAGTTCGCGAGCAGTACTTC. Amino acid sequence: CASSERSLAGGRVREQYF. The rearrangement joins TRBV27 to TRBJ2-7, with 12 bases matching TRBD2. Germline trimming cut 5 bases from V and 6 bases from J; bases unmatched to any gene: 17. This CDR3 region has 18 residues. Germline V lookup: CDR1 MNHEY, CDR2 SMNVEV (reference sequence).

This chain connects TRBV28 to TRBJ2-2; D uncertain. CDR1 and CDR2 from the germline V gene are MDHEN and SYDVKM. V lost 8 bases, J lost 2 bases, and 9 bases lay in between. The CDR3 extends over 13 amino acids. The CDR3 loop reads CASLLINTGELFF. CDR3 in DNA: TGTGCCAGCCTCCTAATCAACACCGGGGAGCTGTTTTTT.

The chain combines TRBV12-3 or TRBV12-4 with TRBJ1-4; D uncertain. V gave up 4 bases and J gave up 5 bases, with 2 bases separating them. The CDR3 contains 11 residues. The CDR3 loop is CASSSNEKLFF. Here the CDR3 DNA reads TGTGCCAGCAGTTCAAATGAAAAACTGTTTTTT.

This chain joins TRBV28 and TRBJ2-1; D might be TRBD1 (6 bases). V lost 8 bases to trimming and J lost 6 bases, with 17 bases between them. There are 14 residues in the CDR3. In germline, CDR1 is MDHEN, CDR2 SYDVKM. CDR3 loop: CASGGAGLFNEQFF. CDR3 bases: TGTGCCAGCGGGGGCGCGGGTCTCTTCAATGAGCAGTTCTTC.

V usage is TRBV19 and J usage is TRBJ2-3; TRBD2 agrees at 10 bases. The germline V gene has CDR1 LNHDA and CDR2 SQIVND (reference sequence). This CDR3 is built from 16 residues. The V segment lost 7 bases and the J segment 5 bases; nucleotides outside the gene matches: 12. CDR3 sequence: CASTGRSGRGLDTQYF. The CDR3 DNA reads TGTGCCAGTACCGGCCGAAGCGGGAGGGGTTTAGATACGCAGTATTTT.

V usage is TRBV5-8 and J usage is TRBJ2-7; the D gene is possibly TRBD1 (6 bases). V was trimmed by 7 bases and J by 6 bases, leaving 17 bases between them. The CDR3 runs to 13 residues. Germline V gene data show CDR1 as SGHTS and CDR2 as YDEGEE. The CDR3 nucleotides are TGTGCCAGCGGCCGCACAGGGTTTCCCGAGCAGTACTTC. It codes for CASGRTGFPEQYF.

The chain carries TRBV13 and TRBJ2-5, with D tentatively TRBD1 (5 bases). Looked up from germline, CDR1 is PRHDT and CDR2 is FYEKMQ (reference sequence). The CDR3 sequence is 13 residues long. The V end was cut by 3 bases, the J end by 8 bases, with 13 bases between. The CDR3 DNA follows: TGTGCCAGCAGCTTCGACCGCCAGGGAACCCAGTACTTC. Residues: CASSFDRQGTQYF.

J is TRBJ2-7 and V is TRBV6-5; TRBD1 might be the D (6 bases). The germline CDR1 and CDR2 sequences are MNHEY and SVGAGI. V was pared by 5 bases and J by 3 bases, with 14 bases between. The CDR3 sequence is 14 residues long. The CDR3 region is CASSRGRGNYEQYF. CDR3 in DNA: TGTGCCAGCAGTAGGGGCAGGGGTAACTACGAGCAGTACTTC.

The CDR3 region has the DNA TGTGCCAGCAGCCAAGATCCGGGAAGCGGGGGTGACGGGGAGCTGTTTTTT. Translated, it gives CASSQDPGSGGDGELFF. This chain links TRBV4-2 with TRBJ2-2; 8 positions match TRBD2. The V gene's germline CDR1 is LGHNA and CDR2 YNFKEQ. The CDR3 length is 17 residues. The V segment lost 0 bases and the J segment 7 bases; nucleotides outside the gene matches: 10.

The genes are TRBV28 and TRBJ2-7; a weak D match, TRBD2 (6 bases). The CDR3 spans 13 residues. Looked up from germline, CDR1 is MDHEN and CDR2 is SYDVKM. V dropped 4 bases and J dropped 13 bases, with 20 bases sitting between them. In DNA form, the CDR3 reads TGTGCCAGCAGTTCTAACACTCCCCCGGGACTTTACTTC. Encoded protein: CASSSNTPPGLYF.

This chain links TRBV28 with TRBJ1-1; maybe TRBD1 (5 bases). CDR1 is MDHEN, CDR2 SYDVKM, per germline. V shed 5 bases and J shed 4 bases, with 20 bases lying between them. CDR3 length: 16 residues. The CDR3 region is CASSSPSQGTSTEAFF. The CDR3 DNA follows: TGTGCCAGCAGTAGTCCCTCCCAGGGTACGAGCACTGAAGCTTTCTTT.

This rearrangement joins TRBV7-9 to TRBJ1-2; 9 nucleotides align to TRBD1. Unmatched junction bases numbered 3, after V lost 4 bases and J lost 9 bases. From germline, CDR1 is SEHNR and CDR2 FQNEAQ (reference sequence). This CDR3 spans 12 amino acids. The CDR3 region is CASSWDRVRYTF. The CDR3 DNA is TGTGCCAGCAGCTGGGACAGGGTCCGCTACACCTTC.

The genes are TRBV11-2 and TRBJ1-6, with TRBD1 matching over 9 bases. Germline CDR1 reads SGHAT; CDR2 reads FQNNGV. J was trimmed by 10 bases and V by 5 bases; bases with no gene match: 9. The CDR3 has 15 residues. CDR3 region: CASSIRTGESSPLHF. For the CDR3, the DNA is TGTGCCAGCAGCATAAGGACAGGGGAGTCATCACCCCTCCACTTT.

The chain is built from TRBV5-3 and TRBJ2-7; 8 nucleotides agree with TRBD2. TRBV5-3 counts as an open reading frame of uncertain function. The CDR3 has 14 amino acids. J gave up 2 bases and V 4 bases, and 5 bases lay outside the gene matches. The CDR3 coding sequence is TGTGCCAGAAGCATTAGCGGGATCACCTACGAGCAGTACTTC. It translates to CARSISGITYEQYF.

This clone was counted a single time. The chain uses TRBV5-1 and TRBJ1-2, with 8 bases that match TRBD1. The V segment lost 7 bases and the J segment 0 bases; nucleotides outside the gene matches: 5. The CDR3 sequence is 14 residues long. The germline gives CDR1 SGHRS, CDR2 YFSETQ. The CDR3 sequence: CASRTGPTNYGYTF. CDR3 bases: TGCGCCAGCCGGACAGGGCCTACTAACTATGGCTACACCTTC. The whole variable domain, remainder taken from reference TRBV5-1 and TRBJ1-2, is KAGVTQTPRYLIKTRGQQVTLSCSPISGHRSVSWYQQTPGQGLQFLFEYFSETQRNKGNFPGRFSGRQFSNSRSEMNVSTLELGDSALYLCASRTGPTNYGYTFGSGTRLTVV.

This rearrangement joins TRBV15 to TRBJ2-1; 13 bases match TRBD2. Germline lookup yields CDR1 LNHNV and CDR2 YYDKDF (reference sequence). The CDR3 has 17 residues. J was trimmed by 9 bases and V by 1 base; bases with no gene match: 9. The CDR3 loop is CATSRGMTSGRSIEQFF. CDR3 in DNA: TGTGCCACCAGCAGAGGGATGACTAGCGGGAGGTCTATTGAGCAGTTCTTC.

The chain has TRBV9 and TRBJ1-2, with D maybe TRBD1 (5 bases). Germline V gene lookup returns CDR1 SGDLS and CDR2 YYNGEE. V was shortened by 0 bases and J by 10 bases, with 16 bases between the two germline ends. The CDR3 is 14 amino acids. The CDR3 DNA sequence: TGTGCCAGCAGCGTAGACAGGTATCTCAGTGACTACACCTTC. Its protein is CASSVDRYLSDYTF.

V usage is TRBV18 and J usage is TRBJ2-6; possible D gene TRBD1, 5 bases. V was trimmed by 2 bases and J by 2 bases, leaving 13 bases between them. CDR1 and CDR2 from the germline V gene are KGHSH and LQKENI. This CDR3 has 17 residues. The CDR3 region is CASSPTGSVAGANVLTF. CDR3 in DNA: TGTGCCAGCTCACCAACAGGCTCAGTAGCTGGGGCCAACGTCCTGACTTTC.

The genes are TRBV5-1 and TRBJ1-1, with D hard to call. Trimming shortened V by 4 bases and J by 4 bases, and 14 bases separated the two germline ends. The CDR3 runs to 14 residues. Germline assignment: CDR1 SGHRS and CDR2 YFSETQ. CDR3 DNA: TGCGCCAGCAGCCCTGGGGAGGCTCGCACTGAAGCTTTCTTT. Its protein is CASSPGEARTEAFF.

CDR3 protein: CASSARTSGSPGELFF. The CDR3 DNA is TGCGCCAGCAGCGCGCGGACTAGCGGGAGTCCCGGGGAGCTGTTTTTT. V is TRBV5-1 and J is TRBJ2-2; 13 nucleotides align to TRBD2. In germline, CDR1 is SGHRS, CDR2 YFSETQ. J lost 6 bases, V lost 4 bases, and 6 bases had no gene match. The CDR3 consists of 16 residues.

This chain connects TRBV7-8 to TRBJ2-2; TRBD2 matches at 9 bases. J lost 3 bases, V lost 2 bases, and 1 base had no gene match. The CDR3 contains 15 residues. CDR1 is SGHVS and CDR2 is FQNEAQ in the germline V gene. CDR3 region: CASSLLAGDTGELFF. CDR3 in DNA: TGTGCCAGCAGCTTATTAGCGGGAGACACCGGGGAGCTGTTTTTT.